A selection of T cell receptor beta chains follows, all from one sample in a study of blood T cell repertoires in COVID-19. Profiling relied on immunoSEQ multiplex PCR, and the TCRdb table lists in-frame clones only, not all of them. The profile covers 150,000 or so clones, with around 88% appearing a single time and about 5% taken by the ten largest. Sequencing was performed on peripheral blood. Receptors were obtained from a human donor in a cohort sampled during active COVID-19. CDR3s include the opening cysteine and the closing phenylalanine or tryptophan. The order of the fields is J gene, clone size, D gene, V gene, CDR3 DNA, CDR3 protein. A D gene is named only where the DNA matches it firmly. Where a row states a size, it is once, few, many or the class of an expanded clone; other rows omit it.

TRBJ1-2 | - | - | TRBV7-2 | TGTGCCAGCAGCTCAAGGACGGGATCCCTCTATGGCTACACCTTC | CASSSRTGSLYGYTF
TRBJ2-7 | - | TRBD1 | TRBV28 | TGTGCCAGTCAGGGGGCTCTTTCCTACGAGCAGTACTTC | CASQGALSYEQYF
TRBJ1-5 | - | TRBD1 | TRBV30 | TGTGCTGCGGACAGGGGGCAACAGCCCCAGCATTTT | CAADRGQQPQHF
TRBJ1-5 | - | - | TRBV28 | TGTGCCAGCAGTTTCTTCCGGTATAGCAATCAGCCCCAGCATTTT | CASSFFRYSNQPQHF
TRBJ2-7 | - | TRBD1 | TRBV11-3 | TGTGCCAGCAGCGTAACCGGGACAGGGGCCTACGAGCAGTACTTC | CASSVTGTGAYEQYF
TRBJ2-1 | once | TRBD2 | TRBV19 | TGTGCCAGTAGGGCTAGCGGGAGGTTGGGTGAGCAGTTCTTC | CASRASGRLGEQFF
TRBJ2-1 | - | TRBD2 | TRBV27 | TGTGCCAGCAGTTTCCACCAGAAGCGGGACCGACAGTTCTTC | CASSFHQKRDRQFF
TRBJ2-5 | - | - | TRBV24-1 | TGTGCCACCAGTGATTGGCGTCGGGGGCAAGAGACCCAGTACTTC | CATSDWRRGQETQYF
TRBJ2-7 | - | - | TRBV19 | TGTGCCAGTAGCCCATCGGGGTATACCCCATACGAGCAGTACTTC | CASSPSGYTPYEQYF
TRBJ2-6 | - | - | TRBV3-1/TRBV3-2 | TGTGCCAGCAGCCCTACTCCGACTGGGGCCAACGTCCTGACTTTC | CASSPTPTGANVLTF
TRBJ2-1 | once | TRBD2 | TRBV10-3 | TGTGCCATCAGGATGACTAGCGGGAGAGATGGAGCCTACAATGAGCAGTTCTTC | CAIRMTSGRDGAYNEQFF
TRBJ2-7 | - | TRBD1 | TRBV11-2 | TGTGCCAGCAGCTTACCTGGGCAGGGGGCAGGCGAGCAGTACTTC | CASSLPGQGAGEQYF
TRBJ1-5 | - | TRBD1 | TRBV6-6 | TGTGCCAGCAGTCCGACAGGGAGTCCCCAGCCCCAGCATTTT | CASSPTGSPQPQHF
TRBJ1-6 | few | TRBD1 | TRBV28 | TGTGCCAGCAGAGACAGGGTCTCCTATAATTCACCCCTCCACTTT | CASRDRVSYNSPLHF
TRBJ2-3 | - | TRBD2 | TRBV19 | TGTGCCAGTAGTATGGGCGGGAGGAGAGCAGATACGCAGTATTTT | CASSMGGRRADTQYF
TRBJ2-5 | once | - | TRBV30 | TGTGCCTGGAGTGGGACAGTAAGAGAGACCCAGTACTTC | CAWSGTVRETQYF
TRBJ2-5 | - | - | TRBV7-9 | TGTGCCAGCAGGCTCGGACAGCTAGAAGAGACCCAGTACTTC | CASRLGQLEETQYF
TRBJ2-5 | - | - | TRBV7-6 | TGTGCCAGCAGCACGCCGGTCAGGGGCGGCCAAGAGACCCAGTACTTC | CASSTPVRGGQETQYF
TRBJ2-7 | - | TRBD2 | TRBV10-3 | TGTGCCATCAGTGAGACGACTAGCCACGAGCAGTACTTC | CAISETTSHEQYF
TRBJ2-7 | - | - | TRBV3-1/TRBV3-2 | TGTGCCAGCAGCCAGGGAGCCGAAGTCGGCTACGAGCAGTACTTC | CASSQGAEVGYEQYF
TRBJ2-5 | - | - | TRBV5-1 | TGCGCCAGCAGCTTGTTGGGGGGACAAGAGACCCAGTACTTC | CASSLLGGQETQYF
TRBJ2-2 | - | TRBD2 | TRBV28 | TGTGCCAGCAGTTTAGAAGCGGGGGGGCGAACCGGGGAGCTGTTTTTT | CASSLEAGGRTGELFF